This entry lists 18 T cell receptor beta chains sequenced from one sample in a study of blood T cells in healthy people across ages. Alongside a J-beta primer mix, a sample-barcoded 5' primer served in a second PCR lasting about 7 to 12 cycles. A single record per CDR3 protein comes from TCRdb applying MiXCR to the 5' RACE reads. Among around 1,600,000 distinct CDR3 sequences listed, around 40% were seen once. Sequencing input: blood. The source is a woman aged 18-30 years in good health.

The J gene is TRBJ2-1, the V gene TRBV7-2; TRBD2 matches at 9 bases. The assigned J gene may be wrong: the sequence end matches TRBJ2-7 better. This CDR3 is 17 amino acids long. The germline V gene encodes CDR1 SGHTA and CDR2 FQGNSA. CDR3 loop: CASSLGLLAGWYNEQYF. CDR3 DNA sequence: TGTGCCAGCAGCTTAGGTCTCCTAGCGGGGTGGTACAATGAGCAGTACTTC.

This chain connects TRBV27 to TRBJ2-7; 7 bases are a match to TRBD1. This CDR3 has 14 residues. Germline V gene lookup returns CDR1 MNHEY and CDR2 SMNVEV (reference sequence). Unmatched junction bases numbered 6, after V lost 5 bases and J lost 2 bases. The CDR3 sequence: CASSVMTGTYEQYF. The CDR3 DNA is TGTGCCAGCAGTGTGATGACAGGGACCTACGAGCAGTACTTC.

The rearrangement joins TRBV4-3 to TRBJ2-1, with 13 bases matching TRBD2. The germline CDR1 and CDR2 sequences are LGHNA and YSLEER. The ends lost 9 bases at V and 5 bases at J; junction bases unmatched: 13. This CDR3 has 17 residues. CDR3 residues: CASGQATSGRADNEQFF. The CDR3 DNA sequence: TGCGCCAGTGGCCAGGCCACTAGCGGGAGGGCGGACAATGAGCAGTTCTTC.

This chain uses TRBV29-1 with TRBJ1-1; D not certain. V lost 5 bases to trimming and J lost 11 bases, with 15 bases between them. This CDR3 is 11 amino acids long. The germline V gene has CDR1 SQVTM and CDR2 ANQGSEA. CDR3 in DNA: TGCAGCGTTTCGACGGTTCGGTTGGCTTTCTTT. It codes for CSVSTVRLAFF.

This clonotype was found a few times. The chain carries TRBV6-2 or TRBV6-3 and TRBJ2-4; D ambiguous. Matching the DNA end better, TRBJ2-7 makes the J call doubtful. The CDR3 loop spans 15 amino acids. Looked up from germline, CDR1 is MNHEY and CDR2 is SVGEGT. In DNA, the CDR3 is TGTGCCAGCAGTTACCCCCCGGGCTCCACCTACGAGCAGTACTTC. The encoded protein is CASSYPPGSTYEQYF.

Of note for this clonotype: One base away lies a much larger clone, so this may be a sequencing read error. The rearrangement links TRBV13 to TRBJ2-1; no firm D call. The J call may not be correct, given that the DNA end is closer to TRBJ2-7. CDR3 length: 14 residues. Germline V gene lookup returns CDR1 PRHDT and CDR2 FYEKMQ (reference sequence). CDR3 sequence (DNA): TGTGCCAGCAGCCCGACGGTAACCTACAATGAGCAGTACTTC. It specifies CASSPTVTYNEQYF.

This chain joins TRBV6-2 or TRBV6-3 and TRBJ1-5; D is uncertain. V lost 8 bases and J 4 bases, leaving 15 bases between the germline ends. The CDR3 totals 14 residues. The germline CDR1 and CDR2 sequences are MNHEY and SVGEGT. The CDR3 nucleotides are TGTGCCAGCGCCGTAACTGCGGGTAATCAGCCCCAGCATTTT. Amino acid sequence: CASAVTAGNQPQHF.

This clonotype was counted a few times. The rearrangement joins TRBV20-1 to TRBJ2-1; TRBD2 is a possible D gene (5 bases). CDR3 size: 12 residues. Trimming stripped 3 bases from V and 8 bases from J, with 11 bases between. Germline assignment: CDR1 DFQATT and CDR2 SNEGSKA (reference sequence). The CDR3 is CSARASSYEQFF. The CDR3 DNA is TGCAGTGCTAGGGCTAGCAGCTATGAGCAGTTCTTC.

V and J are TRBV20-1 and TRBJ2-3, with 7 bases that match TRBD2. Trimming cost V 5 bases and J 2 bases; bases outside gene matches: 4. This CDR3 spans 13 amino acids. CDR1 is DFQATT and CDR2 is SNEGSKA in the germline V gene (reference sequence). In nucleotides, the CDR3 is TGCAGTGCTCTCGGGACTAACACAGATACGCAGTATTTT. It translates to CSALGTNTDTQYF.

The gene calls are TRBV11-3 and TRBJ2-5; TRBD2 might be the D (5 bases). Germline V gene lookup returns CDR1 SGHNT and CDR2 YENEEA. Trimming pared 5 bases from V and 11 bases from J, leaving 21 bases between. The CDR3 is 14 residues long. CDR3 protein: CASSRLTGSNEQYF. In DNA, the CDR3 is TGTGCCAGCAGCAGATTGACGGGGAGCAATGAGCAGTACTTC.

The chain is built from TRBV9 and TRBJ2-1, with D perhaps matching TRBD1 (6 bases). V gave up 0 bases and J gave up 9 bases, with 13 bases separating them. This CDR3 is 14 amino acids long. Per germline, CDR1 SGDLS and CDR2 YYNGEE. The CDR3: CASSVASGTREQFF. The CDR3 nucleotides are TGTGCCAGCAGCGTAGCTTCCGGGACACGTGAGCAGTTCTTC. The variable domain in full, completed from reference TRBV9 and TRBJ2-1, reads DSGVTQTPKHLITATGQRVTLRCSPRSGDLSVYWYQQSLDQGLQFLIQYYNGEERAKGNILERFSAQQFPDLHSELNLSSLELGDSALYFCASSVASGTREQFFGPGTRLTVL.

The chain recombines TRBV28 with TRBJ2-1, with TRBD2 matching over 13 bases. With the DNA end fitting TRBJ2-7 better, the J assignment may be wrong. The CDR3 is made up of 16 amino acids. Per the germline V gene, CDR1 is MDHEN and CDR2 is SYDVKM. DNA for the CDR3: TGTGCCAGCAGGGGACTAGCGGGAAGTTTGTACAATGAGCAGTACTTC. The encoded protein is CASRGLAGSLYNEQYF.

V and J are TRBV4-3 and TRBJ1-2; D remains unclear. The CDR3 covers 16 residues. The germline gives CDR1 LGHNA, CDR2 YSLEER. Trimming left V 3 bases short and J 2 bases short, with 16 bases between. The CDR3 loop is CASSHSAGSINYGYTF. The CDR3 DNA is TGCGCCAGCAGCCATTCCGCGGGATCGATAAACTATGGCTACACCTTC.

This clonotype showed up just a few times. The DNA of the CDR3 is TGCAGTGCCCGGCAGGGGGGAACCTACAATGAGCAGTTCTTC. This encodes CSARQGGTYNEQFF. The chain recombines TRBV20-1 with TRBJ2-1; possible D gene TRBD1, 7 bases. Trimming stripped 6 bases from V and 2 bases from J, with 14 bases between. This CDR3 comprises 14 residues. Germline V gives CDR1 DFQATT, CDR2 SNEGSKA (reference sequence).

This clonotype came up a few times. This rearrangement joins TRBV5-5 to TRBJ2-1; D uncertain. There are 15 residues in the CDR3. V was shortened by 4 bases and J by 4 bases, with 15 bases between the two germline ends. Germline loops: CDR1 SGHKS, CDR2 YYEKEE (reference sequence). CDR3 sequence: CASSAYHLGYNEQFF. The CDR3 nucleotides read TGTGCCAGCAGCGCCTACCACTTGGGGTACAATGAGCAGTTCTTC.

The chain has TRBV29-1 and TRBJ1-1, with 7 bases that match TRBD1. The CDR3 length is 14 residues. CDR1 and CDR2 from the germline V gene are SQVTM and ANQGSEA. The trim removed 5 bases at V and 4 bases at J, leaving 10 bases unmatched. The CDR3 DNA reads TGCAGCGTTTCCGGACAGGCAGGGAGCACTGAAGCTTTCTTT. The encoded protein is CSVSGQAGSTEAFF.

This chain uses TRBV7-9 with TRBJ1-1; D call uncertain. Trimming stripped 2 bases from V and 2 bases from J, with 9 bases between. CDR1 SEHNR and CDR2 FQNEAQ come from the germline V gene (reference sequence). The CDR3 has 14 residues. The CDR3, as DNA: TGTGCCAGCAGCTTAACCAGGACCAACACTGAAGCTTTCTTT. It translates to CASSLTRTNTEAFF.

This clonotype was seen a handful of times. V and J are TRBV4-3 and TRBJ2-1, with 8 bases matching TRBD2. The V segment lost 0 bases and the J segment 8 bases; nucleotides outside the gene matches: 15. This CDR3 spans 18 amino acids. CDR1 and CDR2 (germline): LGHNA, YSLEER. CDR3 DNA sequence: TGCGCCAGCAGCCAAGATAGAACGGGACTAGGGGGTTTGGATGAGCAGTTCTTC. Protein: CASSQDRTGLGGLDEQFF.